The following is a T cell receptor beta chain sequence with its context. Antigen specificity is unknown. Sample-barcoded 5' priming and a J-beta primer mix drove a second PCR of about 6 to 11 cycles. TCRdb used MiXCR to reprocess the 5' RACE reads, holding one entry per CDR3 protein. The sample yields some 290,000 distinct CDR3 sequences, 25% to 30% seen once. This sample was included in a study of blood T cells in healthy people across ages. At the level of the study: Template-switching capture recovered about one barcoded beta molecule per two T cells. Study-wide points: Roughly linear age-related decline in beta diversity appeared, significant by age 40.

Donors gave approximately 9.9 milliliters of peripheral blood apiece. Each sample yielded at least 5 micrograms of PBMC total RNA. The sequenced material came from blood. The clonotype was recovered from a woman in her sixties or seventies in good health.

CDR3 sequence reads: CASSLKSGGIYNEQFF. CDR3 sequence (DNA): TGTGCCAGCAGCTTAAAATCCGGGGGGATTTACAATGAGCAGTTCTTC. V usage is TRBV7-2 and J usage is TRBJ2-5; 7 positions agree with TRBD2. The end of the DNA fits TRBJ2-1 better, so the J call may be wrong. Germline assignment: CDR1 SGHTA and CDR2 FQGNSA. CDR3 length: 16 amino acids.